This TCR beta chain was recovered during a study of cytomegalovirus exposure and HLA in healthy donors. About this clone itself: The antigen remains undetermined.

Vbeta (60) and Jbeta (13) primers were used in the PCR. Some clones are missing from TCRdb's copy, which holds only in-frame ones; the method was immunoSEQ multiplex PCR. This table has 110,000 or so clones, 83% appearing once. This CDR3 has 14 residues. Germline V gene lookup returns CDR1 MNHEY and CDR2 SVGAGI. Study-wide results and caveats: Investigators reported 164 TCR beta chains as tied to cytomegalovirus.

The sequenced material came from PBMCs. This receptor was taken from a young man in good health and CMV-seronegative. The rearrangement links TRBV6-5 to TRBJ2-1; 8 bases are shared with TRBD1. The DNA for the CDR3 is TGTGCTAGCCGGAGGGGGACAGGATACAATGAGCAGTTCTTC. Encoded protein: CASRRGTGYNEQFF.